This is a list of T cell receptor beta chains from one sample in a study of cytomegalovirus exposure and HLA in healthy donors. Sequenced by immunoSEQ multiplex PCR; TCRdb stores in-frame clones only, minus some. Found here are 200,000 or so clones, over 75% of them singletons; the top ten hold around 0.21%. Source material: PBMCs. The receptors shown here come from a girl under three years old in good health and CMV-seronegative. The CDR3 runs from the conserved cysteine through the conserved F or W. The D gene is left open where the match is weak. Clone size is not always given. Where it is, it says once, few, many or a class for expanded clones.

cdr3_nt: TGTGCCAGCAGCCAAGACAGGGACTATGGCTACACCTTC
cdr3_aa: CASSQDRDYGYTF
d_call: NA
j_call: TRBJ1-2
clone_size: NA
v_call: TRBV14

cdr3_nt: TGTGCCAGCAGCTCAGCGGACAGACACACTGAAGCTTTCTTT
cdr3_aa: CASSSADRHTEAFF
d_call: NA
j_call: TRBJ1-1
clone_size: NA
v_call: TRBV6-5

cdr3_nt: TGTGCCAGCAGCTTAGGCGGAGGCAACCCGTATAGCAATCAGCCCCAGCATTTT
cdr3_aa: CASSLGGGNPYSNQPQHF
d_call: NA
j_call: TRBJ1-5
clone_size: once
v_call: TRBV13

cdr3_nt: TGTGCCAGCAGTTACCTGAGGAGCAATGAGCAGTTCTTC
cdr3_aa: CASSYLRSNEQFF
d_call: NA
j_call: TRBJ2-1
clone_size: NA
v_call: TRBV6-5

cdr3_nt: TGTGCCAGCAGCATGGTGGGACAGCAATCACCCCTCCACTTT
cdr3_aa: CASSMVGQQSPLHF
d_call: TRBD1
j_call: TRBJ1-6
clone_size: NA
v_call: TRBV5-6

cdr3_nt: TGTGCCAGCTCTCTAACGGGGGGGCCGACAGATACGCAGTATTTT
cdr3_aa: CASSLTGGPTDTQYF
d_call: TRBD2
j_call: TRBJ2-3
clone_size: NA
v_call: TRBV6-1

cdr3_nt: TGTTCCAGCAGCCCCTACGGTCTAGAGCAGTTCTTC
cdr3_aa: CSSSPYGLEQFF
d_call: NA
j_call: TRBJ2-1
clone_size: NA
v_call: TRBV7-9

cdr3_nt: TGTGCCAGCAGCTTGATCTTACTCACAGATACGCAGTATTTT
cdr3_aa: CASSLILLTDTQYF
d_call: NA
j_call: TRBJ2-3
clone_size: few
v_call: TRBV7-9

cdr3_nt: TGTGCCAGCAGCTTGGACAGTGGAAGGGAAAAACTGTTTTTT
cdr3_aa: CASSLDSGREKLFF
d_call: NA
j_call: TRBJ1-4
clone_size: NA
v_call: TRBV5-5

cdr3_nt: TGTGCCAGCAGCTCGGGACTGACCTATGGCTACACCTTC
cdr3_aa: CASSSGLTYGYTF
d_call: NA
j_call: TRBJ1-2
clone_size: few
v_call: TRBV5-6

cdr3_nt: TGTGCCAGCAGCTTGCGGGGGGGAGGTCCAGATACGCAGTATTTT
cdr3_aa: CASSLRGGGPDTQYF
d_call: TRBD2
j_call: TRBJ2-3
clone_size: NA
v_call: TRBV5-4

cdr3_nt: TGTGCCAGCAGCTCCGGGACTAGCGGGTACAATGAGCAGTTCTTC
cdr3_aa: CASSSGTSGYNEQFF
d_call: TRBD2
j_call: TRBJ2-1
clone_size: few
v_call: TRBV5-6

cdr3_nt: TGTGCCAGCAGCAAAGCGCAAGAGGTTGAGGCCTCCATTCATAGCTCCTATAATTCACCCCTCCACTTT
cdr3_aa: CASSKAQEVEASIHSSYNSPLHF
d_call: NA
j_call: TRBJ1-6
clone_size: NA
v_call: TRBV21-1

cdr3_nt: TGCGCCAGCAATCGTTACGTCACGGGGGGGCCTAATGAGCAGTTCTTC
cdr3_aa: CASNRYVTGGPNEQFF
d_call: TRBD2
j_call: TRBJ2-1
clone_size: NA
v_call: TRBV10-2

cdr3_nt: TGTGCCAGCAGCTTCAGGGTTGGCTACAATGAGCAGTTCTTC
cdr3_aa: CASSFRVGYNEQFF
d_call: NA
j_call: TRBJ2-1
clone_size: NA
v_call: TRBV7-9

cdr3_nt: TGTGCCAGCAGTTTTTCAGGGACTGAAGCTTTCTTT
cdr3_aa: CASSFSGTEAFF
d_call: NA
j_call: TRBJ1-1
clone_size: NA
v_call: TRBV28

cdr3_nt: TGTGCCAGCAGCTTAGACCGCGGGTCCGAGCAGTACTTC
cdr3_aa: CASSLDRGSEQYF
d_call: NA
j_call: TRBJ2-7
clone_size: NA
v_call: TRBV11-2

cdr3_nt: TGTGCCAGCAGCTTGGCGGGGAACACCGGGGAGCTGTTTTTT
cdr3_aa: CASSLAGNTGELFF
d_call: NA
j_call: TRBJ2-2
clone_size: NA
v_call: TRBV5-4

cdr3_nt: TGTGCCAGAGAGATGACAGGGGAGAGAGCTCCGGCTTTCTTT
cdr3_aa: CAREMTGERAPAFF
d_call: TRBD1
j_call: TRBJ1-1
clone_size: NA
v_call: TRBV2

cdr3_nt: TGTGCCAGCAAGGACTTCTACAATGAGCAGTTCTTC
cdr3_aa: CASKDFYNEQFF
d_call: NA
j_call: TRBJ2-1
clone_size: NA
v_call: TRBV6-1

cdr3_nt: TGTGCCACCAGCAGACACAGGGGGCAGGGCTATGGCTACACCTTC
cdr3_aa: CATSRHRGQGYGYTF
d_call: TRBD1
j_call: TRBJ1-2
clone_size: once
v_call: TRBV15

cdr3_nt: TGCGCCAGCAGCCAAACCCTAATCTACGAGCAGTACTTC
cdr3_aa: CASSQTLIYEQYF
d_call: NA
j_call: TRBJ2-7
clone_size: NA
v_call: TRBV4-1

cdr3_nt: TGTGCCAGCAGTTACCAAGGGACAGGGGCCCTCGGGGCTTTCTTT
cdr3_aa: CASSYQGTGALGAFF
d_call: TRBD1
j_call: TRBJ1-1
clone_size: NA
v_call: TRBV6-6

cdr3_nt: TGTTCCAGCAGCTTGGTGGGGGGGCCCTCCGAGCAGTACTTC
cdr3_aa: CSSSLVGGPSEQYF
d_call: NA
j_call: TRBJ2-7
clone_size: NA
v_call: TRBV7-9